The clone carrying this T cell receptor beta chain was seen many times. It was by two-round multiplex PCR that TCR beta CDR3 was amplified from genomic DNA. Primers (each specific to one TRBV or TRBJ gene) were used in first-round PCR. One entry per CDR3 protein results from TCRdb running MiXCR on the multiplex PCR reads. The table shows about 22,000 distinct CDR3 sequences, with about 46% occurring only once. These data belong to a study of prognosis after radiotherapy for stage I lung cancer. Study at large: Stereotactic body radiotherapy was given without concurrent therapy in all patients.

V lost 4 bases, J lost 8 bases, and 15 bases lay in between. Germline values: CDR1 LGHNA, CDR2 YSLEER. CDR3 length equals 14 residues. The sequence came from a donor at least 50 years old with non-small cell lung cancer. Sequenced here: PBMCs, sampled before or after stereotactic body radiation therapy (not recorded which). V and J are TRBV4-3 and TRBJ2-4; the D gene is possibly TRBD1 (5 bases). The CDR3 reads CASSPGSTGDIQYF. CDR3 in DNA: TGCGCCAGCAGCCCAGGGTCTACAGGAGACATTCAGTACTTC.